The clone carrying this T cell receptor (beta chain) was recorded once. This sample was included in a study of blood T cell repertoires in COVID-19. Study background: In each case, the material was cDNA or gDNA derived from T cells, B-cell-depleted T cells, or PBMCs.

Original data processing: Reference gene primer amplification yielded estimated nucleated cell counts. Sequencing was performed with immunoSEQ multiplex PCR; in TCRdb, only in-frame clones are kept and a portion is missing. V, J and clone size are those of that table, while D and trimming were read from the DNA. The sample lists approximately 480,000 clones, around 90% seen once, with roughly 0.72% in the top ten. This CDR3 contains 15 residues. The germline V gene encodes CDR1 MGHRA and CDR2 YSYEKL. V was pared by 0 bases and J by 2 bases, with 10 bases between. Cohort placement rested on clinical history that participants reported themselves. Cohort 3 donors were reported recovered after two negative PCRs, clearance, or symptom resolution.

The sequencing sample was made of PBMCs or T cells enriched from blood (not recorded which). This clonotype originated in a woman aged 18 to 35 who had recovered from COVID-19. J is TRBJ1-2 and V is TRBV4-1; perhaps TRBD1 as D (6 bases). The DNA for the CDR3 is TGCGCCAGCAGCCAAGAAAGGGGGGGGAACTATGGCTACACCTTC. It codes for CASSQERGGNYGYTF.